This is a list of T cell receptor beta chains from one sample in a study of blood T cell repertoires in COVID-19. Assay: immunoSEQ multiplex PCR; the TCRdb copy retains only in-frame clones and omits some. Of 80,000 to 95,000 clones listed, about 84% are singletons. The sample comprised peripheral blood. The receptors were sampled from a woman aged 70-85 years with acute or convalescent COVID-19. Each CDR3 is given with its conserved first and last residue. The D gene is left open where the match is weak. Size is omitted from some rows. Given values are once, few, many or a class for expanded clones.

TGTGCCAGCAGCTTAGAGGCAGCAGTGATAGGGGACACCATATATTTT	CASSLEAAVIGDTIYF	TRBV11-2	TRBJ1-3	-	-
TGCGCCAGCAGCTTGGAAGGGGAGGCTGAAAAACTGTTTTTT	CASSLEGEAEKLFF	TRBV5-1	TRBJ1-4	-	-
TGTGCCAGCAGCTTACTCGGGACAGCCCCTATAGGAGCTGAAGCTTTCTTT	CASSLLGTAPIGAEAFF	TRBV7-9	TRBJ1-1	-	TRBD1
TGCAGCGTAACGGGGGACGGCAATGAGCAGTTCTTC	CSVTGDGNEQFF	TRBV29-1	TRBJ2-1	-	-
TGTGCCAGCAACCCTTGGGGGGACAATGAGCAGTTCTTC	CASNPWGDNEQFF	TRBV7-9	TRBJ2-1	-	-
TGTGCAAGTCGCTTAGCGCCCGGGACTATCACAGATACGCAGTATTTT	CASRLAPGTITDTQYF	TRBV12-2	TRBJ2-3	-	-
TGTGCCAGCAGCCAAGCCTCGGGGAATGAAAAACTGTTTTTT	CASSQASGNEKLFF	TRBV14	TRBJ1-4	-	-
TGCGCCAGCAGCCAAGCACCACAGGGGGCGCTCGGAAACACCATATATTTT	CASSQAPQGALGNTIYF	TRBV4-1	TRBJ1-3	-	TRBD1
TGTGCCAGCAGCTTCTTAGCGACAGGTCCCTATGGCTACACCTTC	CASSFLATGPYGYTF	TRBV7-9	TRBJ1-2	once	-
TGTGCCACCAGTGATCGTAGCGGGAGCCTCTACAATGAGCAGTTCTTC	CATSDRSGSLYNEQFF	TRBV24-1	TRBJ2-1	-	TRBD2
TGTGCCAGCAGCTTAGTAATTTTTGGGAGAAGCAGTGAGCAGTTCTTC	CASSLVIFGRSSEQFF	TRBV7-2	TRBJ2-1	-	-
TGCAGCGTTGAAACAGACAACTATGGCTACACCTTC	CSVETDNYGYTF	TRBV29-1	TRBJ1-2	-	-
TGTGCCACGGAGATTAACTATGGCTACACCTTC	CATEINYGYTF	TRBV19	TRBJ1-2	-	-
TGTGCCAGAAGCTCCGGACAGGGTAAGTCGGGTGGGGCCAACGTCCTGACTTTC	CARSSGQGKSGGANVLTF	TRBV5-3	TRBJ2-6	-	TRBD1
TGTGCCAGCAGCTCCGGACATTGGTCTGGAAACACCATATATTTT	CASSSGHWSGNTIYF	TRBV7-6	TRBJ1-3	-	-
TGTGCCAGCAGCTTAGAGGCAGGGAATAATGAAAAACTGTTTTTT	CASSLEAGNNEKLFF	TRBV7-6	TRBJ1-4	-	-
TGCGCCAGCAGCCCAGGGACTAGCGGGGGGGCCTTAGAGACCCAGTACTTC	CASSPGTSGGALETQYF	TRBV5-1	TRBJ2-5	-	TRBD2
TGTGCCAGCAGCCAAGGTTTAGGGGGGAACACTGAAGCTTTCTTT	CASSQGLGGNTEAFF	TRBV3-1/TRBV3-2	TRBJ1-1	-	-
TGTGCCAGTTCAATAGGGACAGGGTCGGGCAATCAGCCCCAGCATTTT	CASSIGTGSGNQPQHF	TRBV19	TRBJ1-5	few	TRBD1
TGTGCCAGCAGCCAATCGTCAGATAGCAATCAGCCCCAGCATTTT	CASSQSSDSNQPQHF	TRBV16	TRBJ1-5	-	-
TGTGCCAGCAGCCGGCTACCGGGACAGGTAGACAATGAGCAGTTCTTC	CASSRLPGQVDNEQFF	TRBV4-2	TRBJ2-1	once	TRBD1
TGCGCCAGCAGCTTCTCGGGTTTAGACAATGAGCAGTTCTTC	CASSFSGLDNEQFF	TRBV5-1	TRBJ2-1	once	-
TGTGCCAGCAGCTCACCGGGACAGGTTGAAGCTTTCTTT	CASSSPGQVEAFF	TRBV7-2	TRBJ1-1	-	TRBD1
TGTGCCAGCACTGTGGGCGCCGACACAGATACGCAGTATTTT	CASTVGADTDTQYF	TRBV7-9	TRBJ2-3	-	-
TGTGCCAGCAGCGGAGAGGGGACAGGGTACACCGGGGAGCTGTTTTTT	CASSGEGTGYTGELFF	TRBV9	TRBJ2-2	-	TRBD1
TGTGCCAGTAGTATACACCAGGGCCCCAGGGGCACTGAAGCTTTCTTT	CASSIHQGPRGTEAFF	TRBV19	TRBJ1-1	-	-
TGTGCCATTACCGGGGTTGAGTTCACCGGGGAGCTGTTTTTT	CAITGVEFTGELFF	TRBV6-6	TRBJ2-2	-	-
TGTGCCAGCAGCAGGGGTCCGGGACAGGGTTACACCGGGGAGCTGTTTTTT	CASSRGPGQGYTGELFF	TRBV5-5	TRBJ2-2	-	TRBD1
TGTGCCAGCAGCTTAGGAATAGCGGGGGCCTATTACAATGAGCAGTTCTTC	CASSLGIAGAYYNEQFF	TRBV7-8	TRBJ2-1	-	TRBD2
TGTGCCACCAGTGACCCCATCGACAGCGCCCAGCAGTATTTT	CATSDPIDSAQQYF	TRBV24-1	TRBJ2-3	-	-
TGTGCCACCAGCAGACAGGGGGCGCGAAATTCACCCCTCCACTTT	CATSRQGARNSPLHF	TRBV15	TRBJ1-6	-	TRBD1
TGCGCCAGCAGGTTTACTAGCGGGGAATGGGATGAGCAGTTCTTC	CASRFTSGEWDEQFF	TRBV5-1	TRBJ2-1	-	TRBD2
TGTGCCAGCAGTTACGGGCAGGGTTACTATCAGCCCCAGCATTTT	CASSYGQGYYQPQHF	TRBV6-5	TRBJ1-5	-	-
TGCGCCAGCAGCAGCCGAGGACTTATGAACACCGGGGAGCTGTTTTTT	CASSSRGLMNTGELFF	TRBV5-1	TRBJ2-2	-	-
TGTGCCAGCAGTGAGGAACAGGGGCCATTCTATGGCTACACCTTC	CASSEEQGPFYGYTF	TRBV6-1	TRBJ1-2	-	TRBD1
TGTGCCAGCAGCTTAGCCCTCAGGGGCGGGAGTTGGCAAGAGACCCAGTACTTC	CASSLALRGGSWQETQYF	TRBV13	TRBJ2-5	-	-
TGTGCCAGCAGTTTATATCCAGGCCAGATATCCTATGGCTACACCTTC	CASSLYPGQISYGYTF	TRBV27	TRBJ1-2	-	-
TGCGCCAGCAGCCAAGGTTCAGGGTATATGAACACTGAAGCTTTCTTT	CASSQGSGYMNTEAFF	TRBV4-1	TRBJ1-1	once	-
TGCAGCGTTGATTCCCATGGAGGGTATGGCTACACCTTC	CSVDSHGGYGYTF	TRBV29-1	TRBJ1-2	few	-
TGTGCCAGCAGCCCCCGAGACTCCACCTCGGGAGACACCATATATTTT	CASSPRDSTSGDTIYF	TRBV13	TRBJ1-3	-	-
TGCGCCAGCAGCTTGTCTAGCGGAGAGGTTCAAGAGACCCAGTACTTC	CASSLSSGEVQETQYF	TRBV5-1	TRBJ2-5	-	TRBD2
TGTGCCAGCAGTTACACGGGACTTACACAAGAGACCCAGTACTTC	CASSYTGLTQETQYF	TRBV6-6	TRBJ2-5	-	-
TGTGCCAGCAGCCAAGTTGTGGCCTTGGGAGCTAACTATGGCTACACCTTC	CASSQVVALGANYGYTF	TRBV3-1/TRBV3-2	TRBJ1-2	-	-
TGTGCCAGCAGGGTCGCCGGGTCCTACAATGAGCAGTTCTTC	CASRVAGSYNEQFF	TRBV6-6	TRBJ2-1	-	-
TGTGCCAGCAGTTACTTCCGACAGGGGAGCAATGGCTACACCTTC	CASSYFRQGSNGYTF	TRBV6-2/TRBV6-3	TRBJ1-2	-	TRBD1
TGTGCCAGCAGCCCCTCACAGGGAGCTGGGGCCAACGTCCTGACTTTC	CASSPSQGAGANVLTF	TRBV5-5	TRBJ2-6	-	-
TGTGCCAGCAGCTTAGGGTTAGCGGGAGAGCAGTTCTTC	CASSLGLAGEQFF	TRBV7-2	TRBJ2-1	-	TRBD2
TGCGCCAGCAGCTTTCAGACTAGCGGGGATACAGATACGCAGTATTTT	CASSFQTSGDTDTQYF	TRBV5-1	TRBJ2-3	-	TRBD2
TGCGCCAGCAGCCAGGCCGACTTGGGACAGGGAAGGTATCAGCCCCAGCATTTT	CASSQADLGQGRYQPQHF	TRBV4-1	TRBJ1-5	-	TRBD1
TGTGCCAGCAGTTACTCACAGGGGTTAGGGGAGACCCAGTACTTC	CASSYSQGLGETQYF	TRBV6-5	TRBJ2-5	-	TRBD1
TGCGCCAGCAGCCAAGTAGATGGCAGGAGCTACACCTTC	CASSQVDGRSYTF	TRBV4-1	TRBJ1-2	-	-
TGTGCCAGCAGTGGCCTAGCGGATGGCTACACCTTC	CASSGLADGYTF	TRBV2	TRBJ1-2	-	-
TGCGCCAGCAGCTTGGGTATCGGCAGGGAAGAGACCCAGTACTTC	CASSLGIGREETQYF	TRBV5-1	TRBJ2-5	-	-
TGCGCCAGCAGCCAAGGTTTCTCACTAGCGGGGGTTAATGAGCAGTTCTTC	CASSQGFSLAGVNEQFF	TRBV4-3	TRBJ2-1	-	TRBD2
TGTGCCAGCAGCTTAGATGACAGGAGGAACACTGAAGCTTTCTTT	CASSLDDRRNTEAFF	TRBV7-9	TRBJ1-1	-	-
TGCGCCAGCAGCTTGGCGGGGACACCTCTCCCCACTGAAGCTTTCTTT	CASSLAGTPLPTEAFF	TRBV5-1	TRBJ1-1	-	-
TGTGCCAGCAGCTTTCAACAGGGGGCAGGGCAAATGAACACTGAAGCTTTCTTT	CASSFQQGAGQMNTEAFF	TRBV5-5	TRBJ1-1	-	TRBD1
TGTGCCAGCAGTAGACTAGCGGGAGGGCCAGATACGCAGTATTTT	CASSRLAGGPDTQYF	TRBV7-2	TRBJ2-3	-	TRBD2